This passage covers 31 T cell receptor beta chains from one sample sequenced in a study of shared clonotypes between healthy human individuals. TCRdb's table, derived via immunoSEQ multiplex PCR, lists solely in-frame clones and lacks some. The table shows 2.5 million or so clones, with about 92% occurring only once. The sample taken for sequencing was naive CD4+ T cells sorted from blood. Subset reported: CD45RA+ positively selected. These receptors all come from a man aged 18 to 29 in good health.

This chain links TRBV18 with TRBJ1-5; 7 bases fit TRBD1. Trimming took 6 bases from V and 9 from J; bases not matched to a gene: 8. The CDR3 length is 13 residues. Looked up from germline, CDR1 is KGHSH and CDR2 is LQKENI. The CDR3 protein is CASSGQTNLPQHF. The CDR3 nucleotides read TGTGCCAGCTCGGGACAGACGAACTTGCCCCAGCATTTT.

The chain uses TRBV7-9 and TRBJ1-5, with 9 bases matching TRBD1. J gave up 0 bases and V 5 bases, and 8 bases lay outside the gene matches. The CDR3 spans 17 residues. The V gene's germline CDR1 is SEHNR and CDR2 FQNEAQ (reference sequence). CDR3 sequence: CASSTGTGTHSNQPQHF. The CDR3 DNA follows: TGTGCCAGCAGCACCGGGACAGGGACTCATAGCAATCAGCCCCAGCATTTT.

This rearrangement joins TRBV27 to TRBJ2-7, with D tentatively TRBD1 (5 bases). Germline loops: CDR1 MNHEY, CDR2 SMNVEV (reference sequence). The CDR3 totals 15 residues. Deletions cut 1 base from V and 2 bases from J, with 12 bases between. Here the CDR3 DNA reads TGTGCCAGCAGTTTATATAGGGGTCCCGCCTACGAGCAGTACTTC. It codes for CASSLYRGPAYEQYF.

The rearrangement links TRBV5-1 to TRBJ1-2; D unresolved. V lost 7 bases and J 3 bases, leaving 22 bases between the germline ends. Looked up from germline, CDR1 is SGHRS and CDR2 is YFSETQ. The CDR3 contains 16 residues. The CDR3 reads CASAAKTGLGHYGYTF. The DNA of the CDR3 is TGCGCCAGCGCCGCCAAGACGGGCTTGGGCCACTATGGCTACACCTTC.

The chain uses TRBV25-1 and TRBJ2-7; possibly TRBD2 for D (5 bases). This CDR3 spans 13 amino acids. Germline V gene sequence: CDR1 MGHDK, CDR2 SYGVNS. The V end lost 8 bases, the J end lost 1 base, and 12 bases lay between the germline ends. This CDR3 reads CASGSRRSYEQYF. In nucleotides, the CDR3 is TGTGCCAGCGGCAGCAGGAGGTCCTACGAGCAGTACTTC.

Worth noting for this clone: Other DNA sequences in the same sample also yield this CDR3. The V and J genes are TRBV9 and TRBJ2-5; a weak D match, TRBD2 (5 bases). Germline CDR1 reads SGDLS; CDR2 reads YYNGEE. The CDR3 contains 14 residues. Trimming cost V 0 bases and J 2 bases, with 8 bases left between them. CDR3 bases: TGTGCCAGCAGCGTAGGGGGAGCACAAGAGACCCAGTACTTC. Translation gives CASSVGGAQETQYF.

The DNA for the CDR3 is TGCGCCAGCAGCCTGACTCCCGCTAGCACAGATACGCAGTATTTT. Translating gives CASSLTPASTDTQYF. The J gene is TRBJ2-3, the V gene TRBV5-1; D is unclear. The CDR3 is 15 residues long. Germline V gene data show CDR1 as SGHRS and CDR2 as YFSETQ. With 4 bases removed from V and 0 bases from J, the gap between germline ends came to 12 bases.

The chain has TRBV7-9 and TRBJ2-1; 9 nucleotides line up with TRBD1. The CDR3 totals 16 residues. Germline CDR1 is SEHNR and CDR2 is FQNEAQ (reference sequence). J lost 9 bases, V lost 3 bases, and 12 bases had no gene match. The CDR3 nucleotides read TGTGCCAGCAGCTTGCCTGGGGACAGGGAAGGCGGTGAGCAGTTCTTC. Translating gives CASSLPGDREGGEQFF. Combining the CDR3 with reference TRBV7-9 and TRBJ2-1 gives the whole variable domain DTGVSQNPRHKITKRGQNVTFRCDPISEHNRLYWYRQTLGQGPEFLTYFQNEAQLEKSRLLSDRFSAERPKGSFSTLEIQRTEQGDSAMYLCASSLPGDREGGEQFFGPGTRLTVL.

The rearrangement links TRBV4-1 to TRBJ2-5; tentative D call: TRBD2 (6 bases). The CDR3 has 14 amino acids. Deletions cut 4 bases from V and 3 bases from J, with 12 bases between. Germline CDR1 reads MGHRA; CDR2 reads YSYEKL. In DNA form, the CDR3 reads TGCGCCAGCAGCCCCCCCGGCGGGGAAGAGACCCAGTACTTC. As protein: CASSPPGGEETQYF.

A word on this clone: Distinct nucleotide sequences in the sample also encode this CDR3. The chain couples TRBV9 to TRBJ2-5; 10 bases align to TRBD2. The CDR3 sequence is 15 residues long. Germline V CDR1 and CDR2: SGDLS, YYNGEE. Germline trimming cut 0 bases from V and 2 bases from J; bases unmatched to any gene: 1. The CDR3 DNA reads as TGTGCCAGCAGCGTAGCTAGCGGGGGACAAGAGACCCAGTACTTC. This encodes CASSVASGGQETQYF.

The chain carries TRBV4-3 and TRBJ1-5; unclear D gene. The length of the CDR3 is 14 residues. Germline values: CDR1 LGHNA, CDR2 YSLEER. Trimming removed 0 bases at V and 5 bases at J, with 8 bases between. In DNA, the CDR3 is TGCGCCAGCAGCCAAGAGCCGGGTGATCAGCCCCAGCATTTT. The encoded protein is CASSQEPGDQPQHF.

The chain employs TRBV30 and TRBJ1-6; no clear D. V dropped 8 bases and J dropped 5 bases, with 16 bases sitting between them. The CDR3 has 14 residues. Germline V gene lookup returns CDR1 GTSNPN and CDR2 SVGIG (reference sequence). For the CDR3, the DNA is TGTGCCGGTACATCGGTGGGAAATAATTCACCCCTCCACTTT. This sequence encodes CAGTSVGNNSPLHF.

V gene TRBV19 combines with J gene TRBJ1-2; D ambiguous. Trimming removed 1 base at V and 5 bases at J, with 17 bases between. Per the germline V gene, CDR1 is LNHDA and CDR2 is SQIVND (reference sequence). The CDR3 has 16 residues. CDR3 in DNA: TGTGCCAGTAGTATAGTTCCCAGCGACGGGTCGTATGGCTACACCTTC. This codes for CASSIVPSDGSYGYTF.

CDR3 in DNA: TGCGCCAGCAGCTTGGTGGCCGGAGACCTTTCCTACAATGAGCAGTTCTTC. This codes for CASSLVAGDLSYNEQFF. The V gene is TRBV5-1, the J gene TRBJ2-1; D remains ambiguous. This CDR3 spans 17 amino acids. Trimming pared 0 bases from V and 1 base from J, leaving 14 bases between. CDR1 is SGHRS, CDR2 YFSETQ, per germline. The full variable domain, completed using reference TRBV5-1 and TRBJ2-1, is KAGVTQTPRYLIKTRGQQVTLSCSPISGHRSVSWYQQTPGQGLQFLFEYFSETQRNKGNFPGRFSGRQFSNSRSEMNVSTLELGDSALYLCASSLVAGDLSYNEQFFGPGTRLTVL.

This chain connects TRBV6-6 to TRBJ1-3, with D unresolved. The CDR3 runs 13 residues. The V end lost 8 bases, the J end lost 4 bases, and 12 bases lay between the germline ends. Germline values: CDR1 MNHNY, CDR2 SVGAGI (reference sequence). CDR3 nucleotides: TGTGCCAGCGCGAGACGGGAAGGAAACACCATATATTTT. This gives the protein CASARREGNTIYF.

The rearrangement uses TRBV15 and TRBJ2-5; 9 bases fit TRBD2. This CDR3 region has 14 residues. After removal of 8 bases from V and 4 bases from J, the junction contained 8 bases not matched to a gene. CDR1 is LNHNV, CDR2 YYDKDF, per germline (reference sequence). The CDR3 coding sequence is TGTGCCACCTCGCTAGCGGGAAGGTTAGAGACCCAGTACTTC. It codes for CATSLAGRLETQYF.

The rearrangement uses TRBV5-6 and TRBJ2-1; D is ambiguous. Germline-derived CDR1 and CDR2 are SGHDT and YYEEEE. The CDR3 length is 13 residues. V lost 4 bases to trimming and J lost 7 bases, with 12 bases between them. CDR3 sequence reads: CASSQLTVNEQFF. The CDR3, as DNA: TGTGCCAGCAGCCAACTGACGGTAAATGAGCAGTTCTTC.

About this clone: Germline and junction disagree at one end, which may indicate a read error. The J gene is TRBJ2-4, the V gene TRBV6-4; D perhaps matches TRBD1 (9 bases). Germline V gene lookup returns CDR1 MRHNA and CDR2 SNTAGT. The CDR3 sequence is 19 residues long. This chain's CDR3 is CASSSDPPGGGRGDREEVF. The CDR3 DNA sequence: TGTGCCAGCAGTAGCGACCCGCCCGGGGGGGGTCGGGGGGACAGGGAAGAGGTCTTC.

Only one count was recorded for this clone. The CDR3 here is CASSFNSYNSPLHF. As DNA, the CDR3 is TGTGCCAGCAGTTTTAACTCCTATAATTCACCCCTCCACTTT. This chain links TRBV28 with TRBJ1-6; D uncertain. The CDR3 loop spans 14 amino acids. Germline assignment: CDR1 MDHEN and CDR2 SYDVKM. The ends were cut back, 3 bases at V and 0 bases at J, with 3 bases in the middle.

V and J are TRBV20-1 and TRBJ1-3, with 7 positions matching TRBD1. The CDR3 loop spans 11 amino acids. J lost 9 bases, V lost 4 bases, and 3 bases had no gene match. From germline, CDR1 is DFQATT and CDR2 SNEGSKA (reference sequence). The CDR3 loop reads CSATGGPTIYF. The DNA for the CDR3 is TGCAGTGCTACAGGGGGTCCCACCATATATTTT.

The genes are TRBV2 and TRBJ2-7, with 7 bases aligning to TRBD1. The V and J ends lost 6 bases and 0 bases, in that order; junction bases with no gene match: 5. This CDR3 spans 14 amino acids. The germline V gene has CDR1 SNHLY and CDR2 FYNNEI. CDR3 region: CASRLGDSSYEQYF. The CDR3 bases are TGTGCCAGCAGGCTAGGGGACAGCTCCTACGAGCAGTACTTC.

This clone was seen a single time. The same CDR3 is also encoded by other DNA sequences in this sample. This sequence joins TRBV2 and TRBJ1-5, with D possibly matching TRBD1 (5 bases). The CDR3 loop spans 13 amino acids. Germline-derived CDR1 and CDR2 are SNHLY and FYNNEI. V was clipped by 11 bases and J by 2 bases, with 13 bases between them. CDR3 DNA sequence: TGTGCCTCATCCAGGGATCGCAATCAGCCCCAGCATTTT. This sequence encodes CASSRDRNQPQHF.

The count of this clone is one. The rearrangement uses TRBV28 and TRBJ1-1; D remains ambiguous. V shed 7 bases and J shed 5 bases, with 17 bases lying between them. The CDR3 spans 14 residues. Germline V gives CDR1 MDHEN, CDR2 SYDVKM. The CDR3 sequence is CASTSLVGRTEAFF. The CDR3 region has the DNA TGTGCCAGCACCTCACTTGTTGGTCGAACTGAAGCTTTCTTT.

CDR3 nucleotides: TGCGCCAGCAGGGACAGGGGGCCTATTACTGAAGCTTTCTTT. Translated, it gives CASRDRGPITEAFF. The chain carries TRBV10-2 and TRBJ1-1, with 11 nucleotides matching TRBD1. The length of the CDR3 is 14 residues. The V and J ends lost 6 bases and 5 bases, in that order; junction bases with no gene match: 5. The V gene's germline CDR1 is WSHSY and CDR2 SAAADI.

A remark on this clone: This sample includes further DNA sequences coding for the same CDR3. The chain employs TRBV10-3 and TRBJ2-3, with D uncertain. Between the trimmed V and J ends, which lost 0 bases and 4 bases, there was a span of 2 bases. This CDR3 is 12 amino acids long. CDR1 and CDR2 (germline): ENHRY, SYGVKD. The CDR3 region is CAISESADTQYF. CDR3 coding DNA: TGTGCCATCAGTGAGTCAGCAGATACGCAGTATTTT.

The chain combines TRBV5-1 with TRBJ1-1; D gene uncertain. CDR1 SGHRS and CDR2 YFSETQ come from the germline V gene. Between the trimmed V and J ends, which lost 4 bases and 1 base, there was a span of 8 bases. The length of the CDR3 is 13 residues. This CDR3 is CASSEYRNTEAFF. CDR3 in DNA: TGCGCCAGCAGCGAGTACAGGAACACTGAAGCTTTCTTT. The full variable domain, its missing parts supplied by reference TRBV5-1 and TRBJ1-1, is KAGVTQTPRYLIKTRGQQVTLSCSPISGHRSVSWYQQTPGQGLQFLFEYFSETQRNKGNFPGRFSGRQFSNSRSEMNVSTLELGDSALYLCASSEYRNTEAFFGQGTRLTVV.

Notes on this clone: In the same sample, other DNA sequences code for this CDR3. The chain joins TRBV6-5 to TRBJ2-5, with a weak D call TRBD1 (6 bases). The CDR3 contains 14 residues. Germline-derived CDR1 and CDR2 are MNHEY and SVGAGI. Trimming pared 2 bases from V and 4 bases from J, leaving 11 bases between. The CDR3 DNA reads TGTGCCAGCAGTTACGGGGGCGGAGGAGAGACCCAGTACTTC. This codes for CASSYGGGGETQYF.

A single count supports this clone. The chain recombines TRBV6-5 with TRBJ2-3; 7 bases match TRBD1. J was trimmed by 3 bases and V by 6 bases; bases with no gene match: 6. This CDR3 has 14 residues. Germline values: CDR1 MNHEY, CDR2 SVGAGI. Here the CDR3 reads CASSQGGLTDTQYF. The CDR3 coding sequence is TGTGCCAGCAGCCAAGGGGGCTTGACAGATACGCAGTATTTT.

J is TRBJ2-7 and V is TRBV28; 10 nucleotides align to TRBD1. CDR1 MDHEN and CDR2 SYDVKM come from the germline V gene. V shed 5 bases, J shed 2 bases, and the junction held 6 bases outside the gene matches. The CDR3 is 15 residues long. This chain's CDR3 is CASSPLGQGAYEQYF. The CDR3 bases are TGTGCCAGCAGTCCCCTCGGACAGGGGGCCTACGAGCAGTACTTC.

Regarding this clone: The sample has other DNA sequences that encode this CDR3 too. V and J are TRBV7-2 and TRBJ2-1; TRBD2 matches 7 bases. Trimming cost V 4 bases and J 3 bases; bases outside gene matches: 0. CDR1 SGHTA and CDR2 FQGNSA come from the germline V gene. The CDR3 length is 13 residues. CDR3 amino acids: CASSSSGYNEQFF. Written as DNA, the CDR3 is TGTGCCAGCAGCTCTAGCGGCTACAATGAGCAGTTCTTC.

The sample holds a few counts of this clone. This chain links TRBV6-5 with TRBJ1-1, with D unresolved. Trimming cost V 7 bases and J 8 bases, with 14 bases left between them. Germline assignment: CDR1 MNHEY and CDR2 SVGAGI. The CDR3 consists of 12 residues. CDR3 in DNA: TGTGCCAGCATATTTCCCCACGCCGAAGCTTTCTTT. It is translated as CASIFPHAEAFF.